Each of the 13 T cell receptor beta chains below was sequenced from the same sample in a study of OX40 agonist ivuxolimab in advanced cancers. This table comes from immunoSEQ multiplex PCR, and its TCRdb copy is limited to in-frame clones, with some not included. Of under 50,000 clones in the sample, around 82% were seen once. Sample: CD4+ or CD8+ T cells sorted from blood, taken in a trial of the OX40 agonist ivuxolimab. These receptor sequences come from an adult with an advanced solid tumor such as melanoma, head and neck, liver or kidney cancer.

The chain carries TRBV5-1 and TRBJ1-4; weak D call: TRBD1 (6 bases). V was pared by 3 bases and J by 1 base, with 16 bases between. The CDR3 consists of 17 residues. Germline lookup yields CDR1 SGHRS and CDR2 YFSETQ. The CDR3 DNA follows: TGCGCCAGCAGCTCTGTTCTAGGGGGGGAAACTAATGAAAAACTGTTTTTT. Encoded protein: CASSSVLGGETNEKLFF.

This chain links TRBV29-1 with TRBJ1-1, with 7 nucleotides matching TRBD1. The CDR3 is made up of 13 amino acids. CDR1 and CDR2 (germline): SQVTM, ANQGSEA. J gave up 4 bases and V 5 bases, and 7 bases lay outside the gene matches. The CDR3 DNA reads TGCAGCGTTCGACAGGGTGGGGGCACTGAAGCTTTCTTT. This translates into CSVRQGGGTEAFF.

The J gene is TRBJ2-1, the V gene TRBV7-9; D perhaps matches TRBD2 (5 bases). CDR3 size: 14 residues. Trimming shortened V by 7 bases and J by 4 bases, and 14 bases separated the two germline ends. Germline loops: CDR1 SEHNR, CDR2 FQNEAQ (reference sequence). In nucleotides, the CDR3 is TGTGCCAGCATGACATCCGGGGAATACAATGAGCAGTTCTTC. This encodes CASMTSGEYNEQFF.

The gene calls are TRBV2 and TRBJ1-1; 10 bases line up with TRBD1. The CDR3 consists of 14 residues. The V gene end was trimmed by 1 base and the J gene end by 6 bases; junction bases not matched to a gene: 2. Germline loops: CDR1 SNHLY, CDR2 FYNNEI. The CDR3 loop reads CASSEGQGASEAFF. The CDR3 coding sequence is TGTGCCAGCAGTGAAGGACAGGGGGCCTCTGAAGCTTTCTTT.

The rearrangement uses TRBV18 and TRBJ1-5; 7 bases are a match to TRBD1. The V and J ends lost 2 bases and 11 bases, in that order; junction bases with no gene match: 3. The CDR3 runs to 12 residues. Germline V gene data show CDR1 as KGHSH and CDR2 as LQKENI. CDR3 amino acids: CASSPGQGAQHF. The CDR3 DNA sequence: TGTGCCAGCTCACCAGGGCAGGGGGCCCAGCATTTT.

This rearrangement joins TRBV19 to TRBJ1-2; no definite D call. Germline loops: CDR1 LNHDA, CDR2 SQIVND (reference sequence). Trimming shortened V by 4 bases and J by 5 bases, and 17 bases separated the two germline ends. The CDR3 is made up of 15 amino acids. CDR3 loop: CASSTNGDFGYGYTF. As DNA, the CDR3 is TGTGCCAGTAGTACAAATGGGGATTTCGGATATGGCTACACCTTC. The full variable domain, with the rest looked up from reference TRBV19 and TRBJ1-2, is DGGITQSPKYLFRKEGQNVTLSCEQNLNHDAMYWYRQDPGQGLRLIYYSQIVNDFQKGDIAEGYSVSREKKESFPLTVTSAQKNPTAFYLCASSTNGDFGYGYTFGSGTRLTVV.

This chain joins TRBV2 and TRBJ2-7; TRBD2 matches at 8 bases. V was pared by 6 bases and J by 0 bases, with 7 bases of the junction left unmatched. Germline CDR1 and CDR2: SNHLY and FYNNEI. The CDR3 length is 15 residues. The CDR3 spells CASRESLAASYEQYF. DNA for the CDR3: TGTGCCAGCAGAGAGTCACTAGCGGCCTCCTACGAGCAGTACTTC.

The CDR3 DNA reads as TGTGCCAGCAGTGGACTGATAGCGGGAGAAGATACGCAGTATTTT. Translation: CASSGLIAGEDTQYF. The chain links TRBV2 to TRBJ2-3; 9 nucleotides agree with TRBD2. The CDR3 spans 15 residues. The germline V gene encodes CDR1 SNHLY and CDR2 FYNNEI. J gave up 5 bases and V 4 bases, and 7 bases lay outside the gene matches.

This clone was picked up a small number of times. This chain uses TRBV11-2 with TRBJ1-2, with 8 bases fitting TRBD1. Trimming removed 4 bases from V and 4 bases from J; junction bases left unmatched: 8. The CDR3 runs to 15 residues. Germline V lookup: CDR1 SGHAT, CDR2 FQNNGV. The DNA for the CDR3 is TGTGCCAGCAGCTGGCCGGGCAGGGGGCTCTATGGCTACACCTTC. Protein: CASSWPGRGLYGYTF.

The chain recombines TRBV2 with TRBJ2-1, with D perhaps given as TRBD1 or TRBD2 (5 bases each). Germline values: CDR1 SNHLY, CDR2 FYNNEI. There are 16 residues in the CDR3. Trimming left V 6 bases short and J 6 bases short, with 21 bases between. The CDR3 region is CASRGALASPFNEQFF. The CDR3 DNA is TGTGCCAGCAGAGGGGCCTTAGCGTCTCCCTTCAATGAGCAGTTCTTC.

This chain connects TRBV6-1 to TRBJ1-1; D not resolved. This CDR3 is 13 amino acids long. The germline V and J ends were trimmed by 3 bases and 1 base, with 6 bases remaining between them. Germline assignment: CDR1 MNHNS and CDR2 SASEGT. The CDR3 spells CASSEARNTEAFF. The CDR3 region has the DNA TGTGCCAGCAGTGAGGCCCGGAACACTGAAGCTTTCTTT.

The chain recombines TRBV5-1 with TRBJ2-7; 7 bases line up with TRBD2. After removal of 0 bases from V and 5 bases from J, the junction contained 8 bases not matched to a gene. Germline CDR1 reads SGHRS; CDR2 reads YFSETQ. The CDR3 totals 15 residues. Here the CDR3 reads CASSLGGGPSNEQYF. CDR3 sequence (DNA): TGCGCCAGCAGCTTGGGGGGAGGGCCCTCGAACGAGCAGTACTTC.

This clone was seen once. The gene calls are TRBV6-5 and TRBJ2-2; TRBD2 matches 10 bases. Per germline, CDR1 MNHEY and CDR2 SVGAGI. The CDR3 runs to 15 residues. Germline trimming cut 3 bases from V and 6 bases from J; bases unmatched to any gene: 4. In nucleotides, the CDR3 is TGTGCCAGCAGTTATCTAGCGGGGGTCGCCGGGGAGCTGTTTTTT. Protein: CASSYLAGVAGELFF.